This TCR beta chain was found in a study of cytomegalovirus exposure and HLA in healthy donors. At the level of the study: Membership in the Caucasian-associated ancestry cluster was found for about 84% of approximately 430 genotyped donors. Notes on the study in general: Whilst most TCR sequences proved rare, a subset of public TCRs occurred across many donors. The Asian-associated ancestry cluster reportedly had fewer N-insertions than the approximately 650-donor mean in a later analysis.

The ends were cut back, 4 bases at V and 0 bases at J, with 16 bases in the middle. Germline values: CDR1 SGHVS, CDR2 FQNEAQ. The CDR3 has 16 residues. PCR used 60 Vbeta primers and 13 Jbeta primers. As originally analysed: An analysis that came later counted some 81 million unique TCR beta chains, approximately 9.9 million shared. The repertoire was sequenced with immunoSEQ multiplex PCR; TCRdb's copy has only in-frame clones and lacks some. The DNA was the basis for D and trimming; V, J and clone size are from that table. The sample yields about 150,000 clones, over 75% seen once. Details on this clone: The target antigen is unknown. This CDR3 is also generated by other DNA sequences in the sample.

The sample comprised PBMCs. The source is a man aged 25-45 years in good health and CMV-seropositive. J is TRBJ2-7 and V is TRBV7-8; maybe TRBD1 (5 bases). The CDR3 loop is CASSYKRQGRSYEQYF. DNA of the CDR3: TGTGCCAGCAGCTATAAAAGGCAGGGTCGCTCCTACGAGCAGTACTTC.